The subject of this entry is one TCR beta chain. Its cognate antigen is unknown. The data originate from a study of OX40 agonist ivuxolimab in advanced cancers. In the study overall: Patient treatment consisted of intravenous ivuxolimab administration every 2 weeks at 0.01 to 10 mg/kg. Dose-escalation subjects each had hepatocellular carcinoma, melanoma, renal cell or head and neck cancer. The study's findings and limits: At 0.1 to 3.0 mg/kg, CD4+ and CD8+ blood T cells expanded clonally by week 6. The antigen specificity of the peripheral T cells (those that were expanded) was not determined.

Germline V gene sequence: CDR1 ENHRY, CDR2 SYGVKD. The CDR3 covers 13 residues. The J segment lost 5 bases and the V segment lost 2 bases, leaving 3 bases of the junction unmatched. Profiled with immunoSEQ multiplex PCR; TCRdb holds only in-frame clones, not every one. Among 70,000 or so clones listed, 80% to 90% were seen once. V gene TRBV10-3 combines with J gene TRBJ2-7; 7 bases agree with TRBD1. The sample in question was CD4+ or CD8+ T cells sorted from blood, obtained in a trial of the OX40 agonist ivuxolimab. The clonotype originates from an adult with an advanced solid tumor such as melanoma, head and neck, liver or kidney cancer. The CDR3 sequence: CAISEDTGDEQYF. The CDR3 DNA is TGTGCCATCAGTGAGGATACAGGGGACGAGCAGTACTTC.